A selection of T cell receptor beta chains follows, all from one sample in a study of a mutant IDH1 vaccine in newly diagnosed glioma. Using immunoSEQ multiplex PCR, the repertoire was profiled, and TCRdb retains in-frame clones only, with some absent. The sample gives approximately 61,000 clones, approximately 80% of which show up once; about 6% is in the top ten. These receptors have no known antigen. The sequencing here drew on PBMCs, taken from a glioma patient whose treatment included an IDH1 peptide vaccine. The receptors come from a man aged 50-59 years with glioma. Each CDR3 is given without its conserved first and last residue. For some rows the clone size is stated as once, few or many, or as a class when expanded; others skip it.

TRBV9 NA ASSPKLDTGELF
TRBV30 NA AWGASDADTQY
TRBV14 NA ASSQVNLDTQY
TRBV27 NA ASNPYPPGGYEQY
TRBV2 few ASSGQDNQPQH
TRBV7-9 NA ASSHRLAGVTGELF
TRBV5-1 NA ASSLASGVNTGELF
TRBV7-9 NA ASRGLSETQY
TRBV5-1 NA ASRDTGGYGYT
TRBV15 NA ATSIWGGNEQF
TRBV13 few ASSKRGTDTQY
TRBV6-1 few ASSGTGNQPQH
TRBV27 NA ASKRRGPSYEQY
TRBV7-7 NA ASSLQEGSATQY